These 21 T cell receptor beta chains share one sample of origin, sequenced in a study of cytomegalovirus exposure and HLA in healthy donors. 60 Vbeta and 13 Jbeta primers were used in PCR. Measured with immunoSEQ multiplex PCR; TCRdb has only the in-frame clones, and not every one. The table includes 120,000 to 150,000 clones, around 80% detected once. Sequenced input: PBMCs. These receptors were collected from a boy aged 2 to 10 in good health and CMV-seronegative.

V usage is TRBV9 and J usage is TRBJ2-5; no reliable D call. Deletions cut 4 bases from V and 3 bases from J, with 25 bases between. Germline CDR1 is SGDLS and CDR2 is YYNGEE. The CDR3 runs to 18 residues. CDR3 in amino acids: CASSHPEHAVDPKETQYF. Here the CDR3 DNA reads TGTGCCAGCAGCCACCCGGAGCATGCTGTAGATCCCAAAGAGACCCAGTACTTC.

The chain recombines TRBV7-9 with TRBJ2-5, with D perhaps matching TRBD1 (5 bases). V was pared by 7 bases and J by 2 bases, with 17 bases between. Germline CDR1 and CDR2: SEHNR and FQNEAQ (reference sequence). The CDR3 length is 15 residues. In DNA, the CDR3 is TGTGCCAGCACGCAAAAGACGACAGAACAAGAGACCCAGTACTTC. The encoded protein is CASTQKTTEQETQYF.

This chain links TRBV5-4 with TRBJ2-7; 10 bases line up with TRBD1. Germline values: CDR1 SGHNT, CDR2 YYREEE (reference sequence). Losses at the gene ends were 3 bases for V and 6 bases for J; bases not matched to a gene: 9. The CDR3 extends over 15 amino acids. CDR3 loop: CASSSGDRGLLEQYF. In DNA, the CDR3 is TGTGCCAGCAGCTCTGGGGACAGGGGTTTACTCGAGCAGTACTTC.

The chain carries TRBV11-2 and TRBJ1-1, with D perhaps matching TRBD1 (5 bases). The CDR3 loop spans 15 amino acids. Trimming cost V 5 bases and J 7 bases, with 20 bases left between them. The germline gives CDR1 SGHAT, CDR2 FQNNGV. This chain's CDR3 is CASSPLDILVDEAFF. In DNA form, the CDR3 reads TGTGCCAGCAGCCCATTGGACATTCTCGTCGATGAAGCTTTCTTT.

In the case of this clone: One junction end disagrees with the germline gene, perhaps due to a read error. J is TRBJ2-1 and V is TRBV4-2; TRBD1 agrees at 7 bases. Looked up from germline, CDR1 is LGHNA and CDR2 is YNFKEQ. The CDR3 is 14 amino acids. In DNA form, the CDR3 reads TGTGCCAGCGGCCAAGATACAGGGGATCGTGAGCAGTTCTTC. Encoded protein: CASGQDTGDREQFF.

This chain joins TRBV14 and TRBJ1-3, with D possibly being TRBD1 (6 bases). CDR3 length: 17 residues. V was trimmed by 0 bases and J by 0 bases, leaving 12 bases between them. Germline assignment: CDR1 SGHDN and CDR2 FVKESK. In DNA form, the CDR3 reads TGTGCCAGCAGCCAAGATTGGGGGGGCAGCTCTGGAAACACCATATATTTT. Translation gives CASSQDWGGSSGNTIYF.

V usage is TRBV13 and J usage is TRBJ2-3; TRBD1 is a possible D gene (6 bases). V was pared by 8 bases and J by 2 bases, with 11 bases between. The CDR3 sequence is 13 residues long. Germline lookup yields CDR1 PRHDT and CDR2 FYEKMQ (reference sequence). CDR3 sequence (DNA): TGTGCCAGCCCGGGACATACCACAGATACGCAGTATTTT. It codes for CASPGHTTDTQYF.

The chain is built from TRBV28 and TRBJ1-2; 7 bases match TRBD1. This CDR3 contains 13 residues. Germline CDR1 reads MDHEN; CDR2 reads SYDVKM. V shed 4 bases, J shed 7 bases, and the junction held 6 bases outside the gene matches. The CDR3 protein is CASSSRGAGGYTF. In DNA, the CDR3 is TGTGCCAGCAGTTCCAGGGGGGCGGGTGGCTACACCTTC.

This chain uses TRBV19 with TRBJ1-5, with 9 positions matching TRBD1. Looked up from germline, CDR1 is LNHDA and CDR2 is SQIVND (reference sequence). The V segment lost 5 bases and the J segment 5 bases; nucleotides outside the gene matches: 4. The CDR3 spans 14 residues. The CDR3, as DNA: TGTGCCAGTAGTCTACGGACAGGGGATCAGCCCCAGCATTTT. It yields the protein CASSLRTGDQPQHF.

The chain employs TRBV19 and TRBJ1-1; D is possibly TRBD1 (5 bases). The V gene lost 3 bases and the J gene lost 0 bases, with 17 bases spanning the gap. In germline, CDR1 is LNHDA, CDR2 SQIVND (reference sequence). CDR3 length: 17 amino acids. The CDR3 loop reads CASSMPPQGRVNTEAFF. The DNA of the CDR3 is TGTGCCAGTAGTATGCCCCCTCAGGGAAGGGTGAACACTGAAGCTTTCTTT.

V gene TRBV5-4 combines with J gene TRBJ2-7, with a weak D call TRBD2 (7 bases). Germline V gene lookup returns CDR1 SGHNT and CDR2 YYREEE (reference sequence). The CDR3 consists of 13 residues. Trimming took off 4 bases at V and 1 base at J, with 9 bases between the two ends. This CDR3 is CASSGRGSYEQYF. CDR3 nucleotides: TGTGCCAGCAGCGGGAGGGGGTCCTACGAGCAGTACTTC.

The J gene is TRBJ2-7, the V gene TRBV18, with TRBD1 matching 11 bases. Germline lookup yields CDR1 KGHSH and CDR2 LQKENI. The CDR3 sequence is 15 residues long. Germline trimming cut 3 bases from V and 3 bases from J; bases unmatched to any gene: 4. The CDR3 here is CASSPLGQGGYEQYF. The DNA for the CDR3 is TGTGCCAGCTCACCGCTGGGACAGGGGGGCTACGAGCAGTACTTC. The full variable domain, in which reference TRBV18 and TRBJ2-7 provide the parts outside the CDR3, is NAGVMQNPRHLVRRRGQEARLRCSPMKGHSHVYWYRQLPEEGLKFMVYLQKENIIDESGMPKERFSAEFPKEGPSILRIQQVVRGDSAAYFCASSPLGQGGYEQYFGPGTRLTVT.

The rearrangement joins TRBV19 to TRBJ1-1; D is ambiguous. CDR3 length: 14 residues. The V end lost 4 bases, the J end lost 3 bases, and 12 bases lay between the germline ends. From germline, CDR1 is LNHDA and CDR2 SQIVND (reference sequence). The CDR3 sequence is CASSSGERYTEAFF. In DNA, the CDR3 is TGTGCCAGTAGTAGTGGGGAGCGGTACACTGAAGCTTTCTTT.

The CDR3 protein is CASSLIGEHLDSNQPQHF. CDR3 nucleotides: TGTGCCAGCAGTTTAATCGGGGAGCATTTGGACAGCAATCAGCCCCAGCATTTT. The chain carries TRBV28 and TRBJ1-5; D unclear. The germline V gene encodes CDR1 MDHEN and CDR2 SYDVKM. This CDR3 has 18 amino acids. Deletions cut 2 bases from V and 1 base from J, with 18 bases between.

The chain is built from TRBV9 and TRBJ1-2; 8 positions match TRBD1. Germline CDR1 is SGDLS and CDR2 is YYNGEE. This CDR3 has 13 residues. V was pared by 4 bases and J by 7 bases, with 6 bases of the junction left unmatched. The CDR3 region is CASSPYTGGGYTF. In DNA form, the CDR3 reads TGTGCCAGCAGCCCATATACAGGGGGTGGCTACACCTTC.

The chain uses TRBV28 and TRBJ2-3, with TRBD2 matching over 12 bases. Germline V gives CDR1 MDHEN, CDR2 SYDVKM. CDR3 length: 17 amino acids. V was clipped by 3 bases and J by 0 bases; unmatched bases: 4. The CDR3 here is CASSFLTSGSSTDTQYF. CDR3 in DNA: TGTGCCAGCAGTTTTTTGACTAGCGGGAGTAGCACAGATACGCAGTATTTT.

On this clone: Other nucleotide sequences from this sample produce the same CDR3. V usage is TRBV9 and J usage is TRBJ2-1; 14 bases fit TRBD2. Germline V gene lookup returns CDR1 SGDLS and CDR2 YYNGEE. This CDR3 has 15 amino acids. Germline trimming cut 4 bases from V and 7 bases from J; bases unmatched to any gene: 4. CDR3 DNA: TGTGCCAGCAGCCCGGGACTAGCGGGAGATAATGAGCAGTTCTTC. This encodes CASSPGLAGDNEQFF.

V gene TRBV11-2 combines with J gene TRBJ2-1; 9 nucleotides line up with TRBD2. The V gene end was trimmed by 5 bases and the J gene end by 8 bases; junction bases not matched to a gene: 7. The CDR3 extends over 14 amino acids. Germline V lookup: CDR1 SGHAT, CDR2 FQNNGV. The CDR3 DNA follows: TGTGCCAGCAGCCCGGGACTAGCTACGCATGAGCAGTTCTTC. This codes for CASSPGLATHEQFF.

CDR3 coding DNA: TGTGCCACCAGCAGGGGACTACCGGGACAAGGGCTAACGAACACTGAAGCTTTCTTT. Amino acid sequence: CATSRGLPGQGLTNTEAFF. The chain recombines TRBV15 with TRBJ1-1; D is possibly TRBD1 (6 bases). Germline V gene data show CDR1 as LNHNV and CDR2 as YYDKDF (reference sequence). V was clipped by 3 bases and J by 1 base, with 24 bases between them. This CDR3 has 19 amino acids. Combining the CDR3 with reference TRBV15 and TRBJ1-1 gives the whole variable domain DAMVIQNPRYQVTQFGKPVTLSCSQTLNHNVMYWYQQKSSQAPKLLFHYYDKDFNNEADTPDNFQSRRPNTSFCFLDIRSPGLGDTAMYLCATSRGLPGQGLTNTEAFFGQGTRLTVV.

The chain links TRBV29-1 to TRBJ1-1; 7 bases agree with TRBD1. Germline V gene sequence: CDR1 SQVTM, CDR2 ANQGSEA. There are 12 residues in the CDR3. J was trimmed by 6 bases and V by 6 bases; bases with no gene match: 7. The CDR3 DNA is TGCAGCGTGCGGGACAGTCGACCTGAAGCTTTCTTT. This translates into CSVRDSRPEAFF.

The chain employs TRBV29-1 and TRBJ2-4; D perhaps matches TRBD2 (6 bases). Trimming shortened V by 7 bases and J by 1 base, and 20 bases separated the two germline ends. Germline V gives CDR1 SQVTM, CDR2 ANQGSEA. This CDR3 spans 16 amino acids. CDR3 amino acids: CSAAKRDRGAKNIQYF. CDR3 DNA sequence: TGCAGCGCCGCAAAAAGGGATCGGGGGGCCAAAAACATTCAGTACTTC.